This T cell receptor beta chain was recorded in a study of blood T cell repertoires in COVID-19. Donors in Cohort 3 who had recovered were those with two negative PCRs, healthcare professional clearance, or resolution of their symptoms. The authors' processing: Amplification with reference gene primers provided the estimates of nucleated cell counts. The method was immunoSEQ multiplex PCR; TCRdb's version includes in-frame clones alone and lacks a portion of them. That table gives V, J and clone size, and the DNA gave D and trimming. The table shows fewer than 450,000 clones, with about 92% occurring only once. This CDR3 has 17 residues.

Specimen: PBMCs or T cells enriched from blood (not recorded which). The V and J genes are TRBV21-1 and TRBJ1-5; whether TRBD1, the table's D call, matches the DNA was not checked. TRBV21-1 is a pseudogene locus. The receptor was isolated from a man aged 18 to 29 who had recovered from COVID-19. The CDR3 DNA is TGTGCCAGCAGCAAAGCGAAAACAGGGAAGGGGAATCAGCCCCAGCATTTT. Translated, it gives CASSKAKTGKGNQPQHF.